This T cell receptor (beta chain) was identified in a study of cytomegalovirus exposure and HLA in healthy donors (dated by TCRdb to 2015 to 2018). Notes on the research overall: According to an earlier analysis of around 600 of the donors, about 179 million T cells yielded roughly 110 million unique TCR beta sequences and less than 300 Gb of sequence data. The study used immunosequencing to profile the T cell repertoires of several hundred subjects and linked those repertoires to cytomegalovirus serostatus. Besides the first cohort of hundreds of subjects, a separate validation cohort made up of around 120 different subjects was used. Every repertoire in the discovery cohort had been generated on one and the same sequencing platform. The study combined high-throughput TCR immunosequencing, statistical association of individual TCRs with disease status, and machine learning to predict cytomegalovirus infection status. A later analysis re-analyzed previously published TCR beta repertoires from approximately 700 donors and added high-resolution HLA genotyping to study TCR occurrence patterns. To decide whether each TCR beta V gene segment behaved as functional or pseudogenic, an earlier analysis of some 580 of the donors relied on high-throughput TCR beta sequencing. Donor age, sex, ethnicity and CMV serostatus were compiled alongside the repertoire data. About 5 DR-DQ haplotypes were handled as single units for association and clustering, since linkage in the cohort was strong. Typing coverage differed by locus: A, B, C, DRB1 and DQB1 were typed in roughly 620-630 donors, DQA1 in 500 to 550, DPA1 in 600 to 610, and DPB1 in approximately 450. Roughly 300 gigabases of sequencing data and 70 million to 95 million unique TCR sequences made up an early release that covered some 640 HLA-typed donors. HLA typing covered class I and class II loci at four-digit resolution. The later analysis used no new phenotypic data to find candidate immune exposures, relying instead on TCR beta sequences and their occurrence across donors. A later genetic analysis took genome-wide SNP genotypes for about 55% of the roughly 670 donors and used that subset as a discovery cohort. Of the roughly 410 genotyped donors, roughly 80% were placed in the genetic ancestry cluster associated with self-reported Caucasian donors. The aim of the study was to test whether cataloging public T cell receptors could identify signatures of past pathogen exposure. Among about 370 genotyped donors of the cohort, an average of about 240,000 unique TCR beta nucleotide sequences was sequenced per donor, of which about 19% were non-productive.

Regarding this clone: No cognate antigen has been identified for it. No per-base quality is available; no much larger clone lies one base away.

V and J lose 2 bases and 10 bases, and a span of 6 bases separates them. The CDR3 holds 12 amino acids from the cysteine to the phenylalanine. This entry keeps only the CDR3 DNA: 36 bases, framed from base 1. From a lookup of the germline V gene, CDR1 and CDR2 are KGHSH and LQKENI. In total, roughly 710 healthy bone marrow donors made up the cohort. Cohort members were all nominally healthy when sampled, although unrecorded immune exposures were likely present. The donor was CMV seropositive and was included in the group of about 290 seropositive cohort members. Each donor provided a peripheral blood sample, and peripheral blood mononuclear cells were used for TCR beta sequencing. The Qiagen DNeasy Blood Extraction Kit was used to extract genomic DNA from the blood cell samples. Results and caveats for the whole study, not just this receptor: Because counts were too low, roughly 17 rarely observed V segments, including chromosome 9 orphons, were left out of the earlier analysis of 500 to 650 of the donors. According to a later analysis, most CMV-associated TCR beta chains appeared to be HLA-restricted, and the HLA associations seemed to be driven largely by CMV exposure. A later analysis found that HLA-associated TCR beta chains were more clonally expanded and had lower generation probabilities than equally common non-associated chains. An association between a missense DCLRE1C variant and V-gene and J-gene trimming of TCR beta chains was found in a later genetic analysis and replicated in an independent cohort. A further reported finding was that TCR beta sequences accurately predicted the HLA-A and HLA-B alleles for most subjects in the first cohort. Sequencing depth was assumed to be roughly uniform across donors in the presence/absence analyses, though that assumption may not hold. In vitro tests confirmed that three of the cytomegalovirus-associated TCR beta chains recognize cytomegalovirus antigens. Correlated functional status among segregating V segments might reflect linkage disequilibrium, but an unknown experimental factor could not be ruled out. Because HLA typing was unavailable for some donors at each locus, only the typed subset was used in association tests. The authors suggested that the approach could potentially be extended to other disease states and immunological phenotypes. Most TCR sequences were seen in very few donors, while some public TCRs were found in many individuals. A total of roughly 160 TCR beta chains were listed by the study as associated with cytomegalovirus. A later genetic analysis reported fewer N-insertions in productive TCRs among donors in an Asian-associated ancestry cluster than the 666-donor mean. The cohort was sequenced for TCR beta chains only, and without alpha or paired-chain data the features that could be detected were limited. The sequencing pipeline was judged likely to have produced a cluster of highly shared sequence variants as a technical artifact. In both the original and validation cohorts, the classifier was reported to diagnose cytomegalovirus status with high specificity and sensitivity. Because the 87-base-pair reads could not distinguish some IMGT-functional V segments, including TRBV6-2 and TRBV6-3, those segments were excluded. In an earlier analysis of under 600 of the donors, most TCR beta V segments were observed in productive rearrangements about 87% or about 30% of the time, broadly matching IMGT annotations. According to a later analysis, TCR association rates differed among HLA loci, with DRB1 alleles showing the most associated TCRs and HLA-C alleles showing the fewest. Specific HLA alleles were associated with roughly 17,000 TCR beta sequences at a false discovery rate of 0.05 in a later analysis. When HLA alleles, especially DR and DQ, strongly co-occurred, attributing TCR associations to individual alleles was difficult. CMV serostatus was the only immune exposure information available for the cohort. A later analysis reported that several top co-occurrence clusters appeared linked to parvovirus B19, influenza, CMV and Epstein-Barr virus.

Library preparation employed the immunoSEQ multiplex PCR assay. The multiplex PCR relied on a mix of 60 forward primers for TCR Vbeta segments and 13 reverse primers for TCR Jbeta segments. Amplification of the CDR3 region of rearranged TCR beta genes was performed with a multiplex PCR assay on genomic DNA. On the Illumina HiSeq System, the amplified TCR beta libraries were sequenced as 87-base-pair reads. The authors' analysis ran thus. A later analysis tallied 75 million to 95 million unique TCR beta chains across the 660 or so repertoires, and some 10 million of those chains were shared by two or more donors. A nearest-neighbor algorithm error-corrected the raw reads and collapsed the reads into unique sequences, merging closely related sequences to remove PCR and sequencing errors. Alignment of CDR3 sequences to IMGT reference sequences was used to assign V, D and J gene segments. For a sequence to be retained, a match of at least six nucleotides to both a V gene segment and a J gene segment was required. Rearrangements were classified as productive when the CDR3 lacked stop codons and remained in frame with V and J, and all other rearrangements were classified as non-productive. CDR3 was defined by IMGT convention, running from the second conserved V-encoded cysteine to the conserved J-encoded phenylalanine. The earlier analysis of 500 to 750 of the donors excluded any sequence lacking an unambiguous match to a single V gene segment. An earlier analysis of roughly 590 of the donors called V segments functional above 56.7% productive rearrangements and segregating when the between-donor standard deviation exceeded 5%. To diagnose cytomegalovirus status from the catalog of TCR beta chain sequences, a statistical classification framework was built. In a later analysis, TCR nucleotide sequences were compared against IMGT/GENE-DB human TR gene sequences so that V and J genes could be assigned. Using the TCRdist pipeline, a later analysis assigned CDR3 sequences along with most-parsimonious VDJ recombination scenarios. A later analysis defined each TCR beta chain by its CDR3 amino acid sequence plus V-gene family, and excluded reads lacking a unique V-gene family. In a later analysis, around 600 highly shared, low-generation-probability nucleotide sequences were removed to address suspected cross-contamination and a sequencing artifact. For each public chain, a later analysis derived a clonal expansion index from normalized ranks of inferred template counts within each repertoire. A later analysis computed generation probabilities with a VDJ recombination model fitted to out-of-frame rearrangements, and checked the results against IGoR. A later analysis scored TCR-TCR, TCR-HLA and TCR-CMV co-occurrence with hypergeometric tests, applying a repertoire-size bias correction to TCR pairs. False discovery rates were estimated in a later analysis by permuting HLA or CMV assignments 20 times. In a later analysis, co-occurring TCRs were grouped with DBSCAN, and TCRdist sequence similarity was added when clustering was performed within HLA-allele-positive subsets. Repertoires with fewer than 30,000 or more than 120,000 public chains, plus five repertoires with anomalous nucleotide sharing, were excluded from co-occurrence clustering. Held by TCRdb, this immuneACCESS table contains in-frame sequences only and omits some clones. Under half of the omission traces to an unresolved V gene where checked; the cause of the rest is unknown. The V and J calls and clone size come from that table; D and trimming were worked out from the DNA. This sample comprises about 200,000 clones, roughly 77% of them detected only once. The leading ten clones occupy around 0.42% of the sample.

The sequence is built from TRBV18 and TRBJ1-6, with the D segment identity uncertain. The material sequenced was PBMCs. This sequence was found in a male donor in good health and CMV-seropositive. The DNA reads TGTGCCAGCTCACCAAGAGAATCACCCCTCCACTTT. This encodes CASSPRESPLHF.